Listed below are T cell receptor beta chains from one sample, sequenced in a study of T-cell reconstitution after alpha-beta-depleted transplantation in children. TCRdb called the PCR reads again in MiXCR, with one record for every CDR3 protein. The sample holds around 580,000 distinct CDR3 sequences, roughly 27% seen once. Sequencing used PBMCs, obtained before TCRalphabeta/CD19-depleted stem cell transplant. The receptor source for this set is a boy under three years old with Wiskott-Aldrich syndrome, due to receive a stem cell transplant. Both conserved end residues are part of each CDR3. The D gene is left open where the match is weak. The size entry is marked missing in some rows and otherwise reads once, few, many or a size class.

CASSPRQALGTDTQYF | TGTGCCAGCTCACCACGACAGGCACTCGGCACAGATACGCAGTATTTT | TRBJ2-3 | . | . | TRBV18
CASSLGEEGNQPQHF | TGCGCCAGCAGCTTGGGGGAGGAGGGCAATCAGCCCCAGCATTTT | TRBJ1-5 | . | few | TRBV5-1
CASSSSGTSGSGYYEQYF | TGTGCCAGCAGCTCCTCCGGGACTAGCGGGAGTGGTTATTACGAGCAGTACTTC | TRBJ2-7 | TRBD2 | . | TRBV7-8
CASSLLQQGDTGELFF | TGTGCCAGCTCACTGTTGCAACAGGGAGACACCGGGGAGCTGTTTTTT | TRBJ2-2 | . | . | TRBV18
CATSDYRGGPGELFF | TGTGCCACCAGTGATTATCGCGGGGGCCCCGGGGAGCTGTTTTTT | TRBJ2-2 | . | . | TRBV24-1
CASRSSLLAGLYNEQFF | TGTGCCAGCAGATCCTCCTTACTAGCGGGCCTCTACAATGAGCAGTTCTTC | TRBJ2-1 | TRBD2 | few | TRBV12-3/TRBV12-4
CASSAATVGYQETQYF | TGCGCCAGCAGCGCTGCGACAGTCGGGTACCAAGAGACCCAGTACTTC | TRBJ2-5 | . | . | TRBV5-1
CSARVGGLPTNNEQFF | TGCAGTGCTAGAGTAGGCGGACTACCCACTAACAATGAGCAGTTCTTC | TRBJ2-1 | . | few | TRBV20-1
CAGTYTDTQYF | TGTGCCGGGACATACACAGATACGCAGTATTTT | TRBJ2-3 | . | . | TRBV2
CASSPLAGGPGETQYF | TGTGCCAGCAGCCCGCTAGCGGGAGGGCCTGGGGAGACCCAGTACTTC | TRBJ2-5 | TRBD2 | few | TRBV7-9
CSARTTTGEQYF | TGCAGTGCTAGGACCACTACGGGGGAGCAGTACTTC | TRBJ2-7 | . | few | TRBV20-1
CATSREVGYEQYF | TGTGCCACCAGCAGAGAGGTTGGCTACGAGCAGTACTTC | TRBJ2-7 | . | few | TRBV15
CASSSPGTFYNEQFF | TGCGCCAGCAGCTCCCCCGGGACATTCTACAATGAGCAGTTCTTC | TRBJ2-1 | . | . | TRBV5-1
CASTDPRTGTGELFF | TGTGCCAGCACCGACCCTCGGACGGGAACCGGGGAGCTGTTTTTT | TRBJ2-2 | . | . | TRBV6-1
CASSRVSSGSRNEQFF | TGTGCCAGTAGCCGTGTTTCTAGCGGGAGTCGTAATGAGCAGTTCTTC | TRBJ2-1 | TRBD2 | once | TRBV19
CSATASYGYTF | TGCAGTGCTACGGCCTCCTATGGCTACACCTTC | TRBJ1-2 | . | . | TRBV20-1
CASSSLVGIRGTDTQYF | TGTGCCAGCAGTTCCCTCGTTGGCATCAGGGGCACAGATACGCAGTATTTT | TRBJ2-3 | . | . | TRBV7-9
CATSDPGHRSNTGELFF | TGTGCCACCAGTGATCCTGGACACAGGTCGAACACCGGGGAGCTGTTTTTT | TRBJ2-2 | . | few | TRBV24-1
CASSSYTPGQKETQYF | TGCGCCAGCAGCTCATATACGCCGGGACAGAAAGAGACCCAGTACTTC | TRBJ2-5 | TRBD1 | . | TRBV5-1
CSARKSGRGDNSPLHF | TGCAGTGCTAGAAAGTCGGGCAGGGGCGATAATTCACCCCTCCACTTT | TRBJ1-6 | . | . | TRBV20-1
CASSLEVSPSGANVLTF | TGTGCCAGCAGCTTAGAGGTGTCCCCCTCTGGGGCCAACGTCCTGACTTTC | TRBJ2-6 | . | . | TRBV11-2
CASSLDRRAVTGELFF | TGTGCCAGCAGCTTGGATAGGCGGGCGGTGACCGGGGAGCTGTTTTTT | TRBJ2-2 | . | . | TRBV5-5
CASSPVGSYNEQFF | TGTGCCAGCAGCCCCGTCGGGTCCTACAATGAGCAGTTCTTC | TRBJ2-1 | . | . | TRBV11-2
CASSLGLAGVSEQYF | TGTGCCAGCAGCTTGGGACTAGCGGGAGTCAGTGAGCAGTACTTC | TRBJ2-7 | TRBD2 | few | TRBV5-6
CASTWAPTSPLHF | TGTGCCAGCACTTGGGCCCCTACTTCACCCCTCCACTTT | TRBJ1-6 | . | once | TRBV28
CASSFPGQVTYEQYF | TGTGCCAGCAGCTTTCCGGGACAGGTGACCTACGAGCAGTACTTC | TRBJ2-7 | TRBD1 | . | TRBV5-5
CSAISPVHEQYF | TGCAGTGCAATCTCGCCAGTCCACGAGCAGTACTTC | TRBJ2-7 | . | . | TRBV20-1
CASSLELGSGQGSYNEQFF | TGTGCCAGCAGTTTAGAATTGGGGTCGGGACAGGGATCCTACAATGAGCAGTTCTTC | TRBJ2-1 | TRBD1 | few | TRBV12-3/TRBV12-4
CAISSLAGASNEQFF | TGTGCCATCAGTTCTCTAGCGGGAGCATCCAATGAGCAGTTCTTC | TRBJ2-1 | TRBD2 | few | TRBV10-3
CASSSVTRNIQYF | TGTGCCAGCAGCTCCGTAACTAGAAACATTCAGTACTTC | TRBJ2-4 | . | . | TRBV7-2